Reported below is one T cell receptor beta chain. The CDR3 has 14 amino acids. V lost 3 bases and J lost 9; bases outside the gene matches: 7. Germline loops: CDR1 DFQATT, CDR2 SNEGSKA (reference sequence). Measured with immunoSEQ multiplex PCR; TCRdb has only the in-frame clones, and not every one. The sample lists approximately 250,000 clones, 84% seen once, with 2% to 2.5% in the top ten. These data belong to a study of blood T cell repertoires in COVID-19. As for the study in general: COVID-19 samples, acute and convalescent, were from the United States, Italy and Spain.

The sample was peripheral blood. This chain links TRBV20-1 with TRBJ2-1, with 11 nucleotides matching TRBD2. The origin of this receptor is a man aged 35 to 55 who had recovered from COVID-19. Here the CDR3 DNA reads TGCAGTGCTAGTAACCTAGCGGGGGGAGGTGAGCAGTTCTTC. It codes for CSASNLAGGGEQFF.